Below, 5 T cell receptor beta chains from the same sample are listed, as sequenced in a study of T cells after yellow fever vaccination. From the 5' RACE reads, TCRdb called clonotypes with MiXCR, one entry per CDR3 protein. The data show over 150,000 distinct CDR3 sequences, about 7% seen once. The sample was CD4+ T cells sorted from PBMCs, taken more than 4 days after the first yellow fever vaccination. These receptors originate from a man aged 18 to 29 who received the YFV17D yellow fever vaccine.

The chain links TRBV5-4 to TRBJ1-5; weak D call: TRBD1 (6 bases). Per germline, CDR1 SGHNT and CDR2 YYREEE (reference sequence). Trimming shortened V by 0 bases and J by 12 bases, and 13 bases separated the two germline ends. The CDR3 length is 13 residues. The CDR3 DNA reads TGTGCCAGCAGCTTGGAAGGAGGGGGGGACCAGCATTTT. It specifies CASSLEGGGDQHF.

This clonotype was observed a few times. The chain has TRBV7-8 and TRBJ2-1; 12 nucleotides match TRBD2. Unmatched junction bases numbered 6, after V lost 3 bases and J lost 0 bases. The CDR3 runs 18 residues. Germline V gene lookup returns CDR1 SGHVS and CDR2 FQNEAQ. The CDR3 DNA is TGTGCCAGCAGCTTGCCTAGCGGGGGGGCGAGCTCCTACAATGAGCAGTTCTTC. It is translated as CASSLPSGGASSYNEQFF.

This clonotype was seen repeatedly, ten times or more. This sequence joins TRBV7-2 and TRBJ2-7; possible D gene TRBD1, 5 bases. The germline gives CDR1 SGHTA, CDR2 FQGNSA. V lost 3 bases and J lost 1, with 10 bases in between. This CDR3 has 14 amino acids. CDR3 in amino acids: CASSFDRASYEQYF. As DNA, the CDR3 is TGTGCCAGCAGCTTTGACAGAGCTTCCTACGAGCAGTACTTC.

Written as DNA, the CDR3 is TGCGCCAGCAGCCCGCTAGCGGGGCGGGATACGCAGTATTTT. Encoded protein: CASSPLAGRDTQYF. This chain joins TRBV5-1 and TRBJ2-3, with 9 bases that match TRBD2. V dropped 4 bases and J dropped 6; count of bases not matched to a gene: 6. The CDR3 runs 14 residues. The germline CDR1 and CDR2 sequences are SGHRS and YFSETQ.

The chain recombines TRBV18 with TRBJ2-6; D possibly corresponds to TRBD1 (5 bases). V gave up 3 bases and J gave up 4 bases, with 10 bases separating them. CDR1 is KGHSH, CDR2 LQKENI, per germline. The CDR3 is 15 residues long. The CDR3 spells CASSPLGAGANVLTF. In nucleotides, the CDR3 is TGTGCCAGCTCACCTCTAGGGGCCGGGGCCAACGTCCTGACTTTC.